The source of this TCR beta chain is a study of T cells in narcolepsy. Between the trimmed V and J ends, which lost 5 bases and 4 bases, there was a span of 14 bases. The CDR3 length is 14 residues. Germline lookup yields CDR1 MNHEY and CDR2 SVGAGI. Clones were read by immunoSEQ multiplex PCR, and TCRdb kept only the in-frame ones, dropping some. Here the sample spans just under 30,000 clones, about 87% being singletons. The sequenced sample consisted of memory (CD45RA-) CD4+ T cells from blood. This receptor was taken from a human donor in good health. J is TRBJ1-2 and V is TRBV6-5; perhaps TRBD1 as D (6 bases). The CDR3 nucleotides read TGTGCCAGCAGTCTGGACAGAAACCCCTATGGCTACACCTTC. Translating it yields CASSLDRNPYGYTF.